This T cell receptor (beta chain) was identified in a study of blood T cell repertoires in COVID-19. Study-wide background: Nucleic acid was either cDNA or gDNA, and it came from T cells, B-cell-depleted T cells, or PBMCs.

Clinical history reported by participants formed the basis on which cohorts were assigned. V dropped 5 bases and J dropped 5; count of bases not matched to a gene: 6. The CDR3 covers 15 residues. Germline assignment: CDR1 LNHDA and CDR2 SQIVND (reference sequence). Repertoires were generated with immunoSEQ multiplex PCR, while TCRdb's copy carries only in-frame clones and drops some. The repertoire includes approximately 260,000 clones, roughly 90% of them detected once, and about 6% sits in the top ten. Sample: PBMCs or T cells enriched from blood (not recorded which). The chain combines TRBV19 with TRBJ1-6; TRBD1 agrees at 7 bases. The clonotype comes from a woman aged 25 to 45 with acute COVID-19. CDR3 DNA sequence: TGTGCCAGTAGTGAGACCGGGACAGATAATTCACCCCTCCACTTT. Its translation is CASSETGTDNSPLHF.